This T cell receptor (beta chain) was sequenced during a study of CD8+ T cells in alopecia areata. Study details: Female C3H/HeJ mice aged roughly 7-11 weeks received skin from spontaneously alopecic C3H/HeJ graft donors aged roughly 6-12 months.

Combined cutaneous lymph node cells underwent sorting by CD4, CD8alpha, NKG2D, NKG2ACE and additional markers. Isolated RNA was reverse transcribed into cDNA used as the sequencing template. This table comes from immunoSEQ multiplex PCR, and its TCRdb copy is limited to in-frame clones, with some not included. Altogether 200,000 to 300,000 clones were found in the sample, and no singletons occur. Points from the study as a whole: Sequence data from scalp samples additionally include resident alphabeta T cells of normal skin. Compared with normal scalp, lesional scalp had higher clonality and more expanded CD8+ clones. Mouse data revealed clearer TCR sharing than patient data did, a gap possibly tied to HLA.

Looked up from germline, CDR1 is NSHNY and CDR2 is SYGAGN. The CDR3 totals 13 residues. Trimming took 3 bases from V and 2 from J, leaving 7 bases between them. A note on this clone: The antigen remains undetermined. The gene symbols are mouse symbols. Read sequence stops 4 residues before the CDR3 end, and the germline J gene provides the missing end. Other DNA variants within this sample encode the same CDR3.

The rearrangement joins TRBV13-1 to TRBJ2-3; D uncertain. The sequencing sample was made of CD4+ T cells sorted from a lymph node. This clonotype was sampled from a C3H/HeJ mouse with alopecia areata. MHC haplotype of the mouse line: H2-k. The CDR3 DNA, read in part, is TGTGCCAGCAGTGCGACATCTGCAGAA. Amino acids: CASSATSAE. The CDR3 as a whole reads CASSATSAETLYF.